A selection of T cell receptor beta chains follows, all from one sample in a study of T cell responses to AZD1222 COVID-19 vaccine. The protocol was immunoSEQ multiplex PCR, while the TCRdb copy is restricted to in-frame clones and leaves out a portion. Among 140,000 to 150,000 clones listed, roughly nine tenths were seen once. The specimen comprised peripheral blood, sampled 28 days after the second dose of the MenACWY control vaccine. These receptors were taken from an adult who received the MenACWY meningococcal vaccine as a control. Each CDR3 is given with its conserved first and last residue. The D gene is left open where the match is weak. Clone size, where shown, is once, few, many, or a class for clones that have expanded.

d_call: .; clone_size: .; v_call: TRBV9; j_call: TRBJ1-2; cdr3_nt: TGTGCCAGCAGCGTAGGGAACTATGGCTACACCTTC; cdr3_aa: CASSVGNYGYTF
d_call: TRBD2; clone_size: .; v_call: TRBV27; j_call: TRBJ2-7; cdr3_nt: TGTGCCAGCAGTTTATTAGGTCCGACTAGCACGAACTCCTACGAGCAGTACTTC; cdr3_aa: CASSLLGPTSTNSYEQYF
d_call: .; clone_size: .; v_call: TRBV5-1; j_call: TRBJ2-7; cdr3_nt: TGCGCCAGCAGCCCTCCGACGGGCGCCTACGAGCAGTACTTC; cdr3_aa: CASSPPTGAYEQYF
d_call: TRBD1; clone_size: few; v_call: TRBV6-5; j_call: TRBJ1-5; cdr3_nt: TGTGCCAGCAGTTACTCAAACGACAGGGGGCAGCCCCAGCATTTT; cdr3_aa: CASSYSNDRGQPQHF
d_call: TRBD1; clone_size: .; v_call: TRBV5-4; j_call: TRBJ1-4; cdr3_nt: TGTGCCAGCAGTCCTCAGGGGGTTGGGGAAAAACTGTTTTTT; cdr3_aa: CASSPQGVGEKLFF
d_call: TRBD1; clone_size: .; v_call: TRBV24-1; j_call: TRBJ1-5; cdr3_nt: TGTGCCACCAGTGAGGGGACAGACACTGAGCCCCAGCATTTT; cdr3_aa: CATSEGTDTEPQHF
d_call: TRBD1; clone_size: .; v_call: TRBV18; j_call: TRBJ2-2; cdr3_nt: TGTGCCAGCTCAAGGGACAGAAACACCGGGGAGCTGTTTTTT; cdr3_aa: CASSRDRNTGELFF
d_call: .; clone_size: once; v_call: TRBV11-2; j_call: TRBJ2-2; cdr3_nt: TGTGCCAGCAGCTACTTATCCAGGTTACCCGACACCGGGGAGCTGTTTTTT; cdr3_aa: CASSYLSRLPDTGELFF
d_call: .; clone_size: .; v_call: TRBV10-3; j_call: TRBJ1-2; cdr3_nt: TGTGCCATCAGTAACAATTTTAGGGACTATGGCTACACCTTC; cdr3_aa: CAISNNFRDYGYTF
d_call: .; clone_size: .; v_call: TRBV7-2; j_call: TRBJ2-7; cdr3_nt: TGTGCCAGCAGCGGCAACTCCTACGAGCAGTACTTC; cdr3_aa: CASSGNSYEQYF
d_call: .; clone_size: .; v_call: TRBV13; j_call: TRBJ1-2; cdr3_nt: TGTGCCAGCAGCCTTACGGGTGGCTATGGCTACACCTTC; cdr3_aa: CASSLTGGYGYTF
d_call: .; clone_size: few; v_call: TRBV10-3; j_call: TRBJ2-7; cdr3_nt: TGTGCCATCAGTGGGGGGCGGGACAGATCCTACGAGCAGTACTTC; cdr3_aa: CAISGGRDRSYEQYF
d_call: TRBD2; clone_size: .; v_call: TRBV2; j_call: TRBJ2-3; cdr3_nt: TGTGCCAGCATTGGCCCACTAGCGGGGGGGCCTTCTGATACGCAGTATTTT; cdr3_aa: CASIGPLAGGPSDTQYF
d_call: TRBD2; clone_size: .; v_call: TRBV14; j_call: TRBJ2-5; cdr3_nt: TGTGCCAGCAGCCAAGGGGCTAGCGGGTTGGGAGAGACCCAGTACTTC; cdr3_aa: CASSQGASGLGETQYF
d_call: TRBD1; clone_size: .; v_call: TRBV4-3; j_call: TRBJ2-2; cdr3_nt: TGCGCCAGCAGCCAAGTGGGGACAGCCCAGGGCGCCGGGGAGCTGTTTTTT; cdr3_aa: CASSQVGTAQGAGELFF
d_call: .; clone_size: .; v_call: TRBV3-1/TRBV3-2; j_call: TRBJ2-7; cdr3_nt: TGTGCCAGCAGTCGAGACCGAGAGCAGTACTTC; cdr3_aa: CASSRDREQYF
d_call: .; clone_size: once; v_call: TRBV7-2; j_call: TRBJ1-2; cdr3_nt: TGTGCCAGCAGCTTAGGACGGTTTGAATCCTATGGCTACACCTTC; cdr3_aa: CASSLGRFESYGYTF
d_call: .; clone_size: once; v_call: TRBV7-8; j_call: TRBJ1-3; cdr3_nt: TGTGCCAGCAGCTTAGGCGGGTTATCTGGAAACACCATATATTTT; cdr3_aa: CASSLGGLSGNTIYF
d_call: TRBD2; clone_size: .; v_call: TRBV7-2; j_call: TRBJ2-3; cdr3_nt: TGTGCCAGCAGCCCCCGTGGAGCGGGGGGCCTGAGAGATACGCAGTATTTT; cdr3_aa: CASSPRGAGGLRDTQYF
d_call: .; clone_size: .; v_call: TRBV4-3; j_call: TRBJ1-2; cdr3_nt: TGCGCCAGCAGCCAAGAAAGTCGGGGAAACTATGGCTACACCTTC; cdr3_aa: CASSQESRGNYGYTF
d_call: TRBD1; clone_size: once; v_call: TRBV19; j_call: TRBJ1-1; cdr3_nt: TGTGCCAGTAGTCGCACACAGGGGGGGGAAAGTGAAGCTTTCTTT; cdr3_aa: CASSRTQGGESEAFF
d_call: TRBD1; clone_size: .; v_call: TRBV24-1; j_call: TRBJ2-1; cdr3_nt: TGTGCCACCAGTGATTTCCGGGACAGGGTATCCAATGAGCAGTTCTTC; cdr3_aa: CATSDFRDRVSNEQFF
d_call: .; clone_size: .; v_call: TRBV21-1; j_call: TRBJ2-1; cdr3_nt: TGTGCCAGCAGCTGCGCGGGACTAGCGGACTATTACACCGGCAATGAGCAGTTCTTC; cdr3_aa: CASSCAGLADYYTGNEQFF
d_call: .; clone_size: .; v_call: TRBV21-1; j_call: TRBJ2-7; cdr3_nt: TGTGCCAGCAGCAAAATCTTGTCGGGAGCCGGCCACGAGCAGTACTTC; cdr3_aa: CASSKILSGAGHEQYF
d_call: .; clone_size: .; v_call: TRBV29-1; j_call: TRBJ1-3; cdr3_nt: TGCAGCGCAAGGACAGACTCTGGAAACACCATATATTTT; cdr3_aa: CSARTDSGNTIYF
d_call: .; clone_size: .; v_call: TRBV10-2; j_call: TRBJ1-6; cdr3_nt: TGCGCCAGCAGTGAGAGCAGGGTAGATTCACCCCTCCACTTT; cdr3_aa: CASSESRVDSPLHF
d_call: TRBD2; clone_size: .; v_call: TRBV6-2/TRBV6-3; j_call: TRBJ2-5; cdr3_nt: TGTGCCAGCAGTTACCCCCGTTCTAGCGGGAGGGCGAATTGGGTTGCGGAGACCCAGTACTTC; cdr3_aa: CASSYPRSSGRANWVAETQYF
d_call: TRBD2; clone_size: .; v_call: TRBV5-1; j_call: TRBJ2-7; cdr3_nt: TGCGCCAGCAGCGTTGGGGGGACTAGCGGGAGCGAGCAGTACTTC; cdr3_aa: CASSVGGTSGSEQYF
d_call: TRBD2; clone_size: .; v_call: TRBV29-1; j_call: TRBJ2-5; cdr3_nt: TGCAGCGTTGGTCTAGCGGGGGGCCAAGAGACCCAGTACTTC; cdr3_aa: CSVGLAGGQETQYF
d_call: TRBD1; clone_size: once; v_call: TRBV15; j_call: TRBJ2-6; cdr3_nt: TGTGCCACGAGACAGGGGGCGGTCTCCGGGGCCAACGTCCTGACTTTC; cdr3_aa: CATRQGAVSGANVLTF
d_call: .; clone_size: .; v_call: TRBV7-2; j_call: TRBJ1-1; cdr3_nt: TGTGCCAGCAGCAAAAACAGGGCTCGGAACACTGAAGCTTTCTTT; cdr3_aa: CASSKNRARNTEAFF
d_call: TRBD2; clone_size: .; v_call: TRBV28; j_call: TRBJ2-7; cdr3_nt: TGTGCCAGCAGTTTATGGCGGGGGAGCTACGAGCAGTACTTC; cdr3_aa: CASSLWRGSYEQYF
d_call: .; clone_size: .; v_call: TRBV4-1; j_call: TRBJ2-3; cdr3_nt: TGCGCCAGCAGCCAAGATCTGGCGGGAGATACGCAGTATTTT; cdr3_aa: CASSQDLAGDTQYF
d_call: TRBD1; clone_size: .; v_call: TRBV3-1/TRBV3-2; j_call: TRBJ1-4; cdr3_nt: TGTGCCAGCAGCCTACATCCCTGGACAGGTGAAAAACTGTTTTTT; cdr3_aa: CASSLHPWTGEKLFF
d_call: .; clone_size: once; v_call: TRBV4-3; j_call: TRBJ2-7; cdr3_nt: TGCGCCAGCAGCCAAGACAGGGCCCTCTCCTACGAGCAGTACTTC; cdr3_aa: CASSQDRALSYEQYF
d_call: .; clone_size: .; v_call: TRBV19; j_call: TRBJ2-1; cdr3_nt: TGTGCCAGTAGTATACCCGGGCCCAAGAGTTCCAATGAGCAGTTCTTC; cdr3_aa: CASSIPGPKSSNEQFF
d_call: .; clone_size: .; v_call: TRBV5-4; j_call: TRBJ1-6; cdr3_nt: TGTGCCAGCAGCTTCGAACCGAGACAGAGAATTAATTCACCCCTCCACTTT; cdr3_aa: CASSFEPRQRINSPLHF
d_call: .; clone_size: .; v_call: TRBV6-5; j_call: TRBJ2-4; cdr3_nt: TGTGCCAAGGGGGGCCGGGACATTCAGTACTTC; cdr3_aa: CAKGGRDIQYF
d_call: .; clone_size: .; v_call: TRBV5-6; j_call: TRBJ1-6; cdr3_nt: TGTGCCAGCAGCTTGCGGGGGGCGTCTAGTTCACCCCTCCACTTT; cdr3_aa: CASSLRGASSSPLHF
d_call: TRBD2; clone_size: .; v_call: TRBV7-2; j_call: TRBJ2-5; cdr3_nt: TGTGCCAGCAGCCCCCCCGGGGGAGGGCAGGAGACCCAGTACTTC; cdr3_aa: CASSPPGGGQETQYF
d_call: .; clone_size: .; v_call: TRBV6-2/TRBV6-3; j_call: TRBJ1-1; cdr3_nt: TGTGCCAGCAGTTACTCGAGTCAGAATCTGAACACTGAAGCTTTCTTT; cdr3_aa: CASSYSSQNLNTEAFF